One and the same sample provided the 16 T cell receptor beta chains below, sequenced in a study of vaccination and CD4 T cells after COVID-19 (dated by TCRdb to about 2022). The library came from PCR. Sequencing relied on an Illumina iSeq 100. TCR sequencing of DNA from cultured CD4+ T cells used the Oncomine TCR Beta short-read assay at the Johns Hopkins FTIC core. TCRdb trimmed public reads at Q25 via fastp, called clones via MiXCR and kept in-frame beta chains. All rows with the same CDR3 protein become a single entry with the most common DNA and genes. In this sample the table shows under 20,000 distinct CDR3 sequences, around 50% of which occur a single time. Clones ranked in the top ten supply about 20% of the sample. The time point label of this sample denotes: late sampling 161 to 241 days after vaccination in a few convalescent patients. The treatment or condition label here, explained by the study, means: roughly ten-day PBMC culture with coronavirus spike peptide pools or control peptides (ViraFEST assay).

Their target antigens are unknown. The starting material was CD4+ T cells from blood, cultured in vitro, obtained about 7 months after SARS-CoV-2 vaccination. These receptors were taken from a human donor who had recovered from COVID-19.

This clonotype was seen a handful of times. The V gene is TRBV7-2, the J gene TRBJ1-2; tentative D call: TRBD1 (5 bases). Per the germline V gene, CDR1 is SGHTA and CDR2 is FQGNSA. Trimming removed 1 base from V and 8 bases from J, with 14 bases in between. The CDR3 loop spans 14 amino acids. This CDR3 is CASSLEAGPGGYTF. The CDR3 region has the DNA TGTGCCAGCAGCTTAGAAGCAGGGCCAGGGGGCTACACCTTC. The full variable domain, in which reference TRBV7-2 and TRBJ1-2 provide the parts outside the CDR3, is GAGVSQSPSNKVTEKGKDVELRCDPISGHTALYWYRQSLGQGLEFLIYFQGNSAPDKSGLPSDRFSAERTGGSVSTLTIQRTQQEDSAVYLCASSLEAGPGGYTFGSGTRLTVV.

The chain employs TRBV15 and TRBJ2-4; D remains ambiguous. Trimming pared 5 bases from V and 0 bases from J, leaving 17 bases between. The length of the CDR3 is 17 residues. Germline V gives CDR1 LNHNV, CDR2 YYDKDF (reference sequence). The CDR3 nucleotides are TGTGCCACCAGCCTCAACCCCAGCGCCCTAGCCAAAAACATTCAGTACTTC. Amino acids: CATSLNPSALAKNIQYF. Full variable domain (missing parts from reference TRBV15 and TRBJ2-4): DAMVIQNPRYQVTQFGKPVTLSCSQTLNHNVMYWYQQKSSQAPKLLFHYYDKDFNNEADTPDNFQSRRPNTSFCFLDIRSPGLGDTAMYLCATSLNPSALAKNIQYFGAGTRLSVL.

V usage is TRBV7-2 and J usage is TRBJ2-3; 10 nucleotides line up with TRBD2. This CDR3 has 14 residues. Trimming cost V 3 bases and J 6 bases; bases outside gene matches: 3. In germline, CDR1 is SGHTA, CDR2 FQGNSA. The CDR3 bases are TGTGCCAGCAGCTTGGGGACTAGCGCTGATACGCAGTATTTT. It specifies CASSLGTSADTQYF.

The J gene is TRBJ2-7, the V gene TRBV18; 10 bases agree with TRBD1. J was trimmed by 1 base and V by 2 bases; bases with no gene match: 14. Germline V gene sequence: CDR1 KGHSH, CDR2 LQKENI. This CDR3 comprises 19 residues. For the CDR3, the DNA is TGTGCCAGCTCACCATTTGTAGGACAGGGGGGAAAAGGGTCCTACGAGCAGTACTTC. This translates into CASSPFVGQGGKGSYEQYF.

A few counts support this clonotype. The rearrangement links TRBV2 to TRBJ2-5; D is possibly TRBD1 (5 bases). CDR3 length: 13 amino acids. V shed 4 bases and J shed 1 base, with 7 bases lying between them. Germline-derived CDR1 and CDR2 are SNHLY and FYNNEI. The CDR3 loop reads CASSGQTQETQYF. As DNA, the CDR3 is TGTGCCAGCAGTGGACAGACCCAAGAGACCCAGTACTTC.

The chain is built from TRBV27 and TRBJ2-5, with 9 bases matching TRBD2. The CDR3 loop spans 16 amino acids. Losses at the gene ends were 1 base for V and 5 bases for J; bases not matched to a gene: 8. From germline, CDR1 is MNHEY and CDR2 SMNVEV (reference sequence). CDR3 protein: CASSLYGGGARETQYF. In nucleotides, the CDR3 is TGTGCCAGCAGTTTATACGGCGGGGGGGCCCGCGAGACCCAGTACTTC.

The chain couples TRBV27 to TRBJ2-3; D call uncertain. The length of the CDR3 is 14 residues. Germline CDR1 reads MNHEY; CDR2 reads SMNVEV (reference sequence). V shed 5 bases and J shed 0 bases, with 9 bases lying between them. CDR3 loop: CASSPLDSTDTQYF. CDR3 sequence (DNA): TGTGCCAGCAGTCCCCTCGACAGCACAGATACGCAGTATTTT.

This clonotype was observed a handful of times. The J gene is TRBJ2-3, the V gene TRBV20-1; either TRBD1 or TRBD2 may supply D (5 bases each). Looked up from germline, CDR1 is DFQATT and CDR2 is SNEGSKA (reference sequence). With 6 bases removed from V and 0 bases from J, the gap between germline ends came to 13 bases. This CDR3 comprises 14 residues. CDR3 coding DNA: TGCAGTGCCGATCGGGACCCCAGCACAGATACGCAGTATTTT. It specifies CSADRDPSTDTQYF.

This chain links TRBV7-2 with TRBJ1-2; 11 positions match TRBD1. The CDR3 runs 15 residues. V lost 7 bases and J lost 3; bases outside the gene matches: 7. From germline, CDR1 is SGHTA and CDR2 FQGNSA. Written as DNA, the CDR3 is TGTGCCAGCATTCCGGACAGGGGGCGCGACTATGGCTACACCTTC. Residues: CASIPDRGRDYGYTF.

This clonotype was found a few times. V is TRBV7-3 and J is TRBJ2-1, with 9 bases that match TRBD2. Germline V CDR1 and CDR2: SGHTA, FQGTGA. The junction had 9 bases not matched to a gene; V was cut back by 1 base and J by 8 bases. The CDR3 has 16 residues. The CDR3 is CASSLRRGGASDEQFF. In DNA form, the CDR3 reads TGTGCCAGCAGCTTAAGACGCGGGGGGGCCTCGGATGAGCAGTTCTTC.

This rearrangement joins TRBV6-1 to TRBJ2-2; D uncertain. Germline CDR1 is MNHNS and CDR2 is SASEGT. The V gene lost 6 bases and the J gene lost 0 bases, with 5 bases spanning the gap. CDR3 size: 13 residues. The CDR3 protein is CASRTSNTGELFF. The CDR3 DNA is TGTGCCAGCAGGACTTCGAACACCGGGGAGCTGTTTTTT.

Regarding this clonotype: The DNA is left out, because the CDR3 cannot be placed on it with certainty; the CDR3 is given as TCRdb lists it. The chain employs TRBV19 and TRBJ1-5; TRBD1, the table's D call, lacks a check against the DNA. Counting both end residues, the CDR3 totals 23 amino acids. The germline CDR1 and CDR2 sequences are LNHDA and SQIVND (reference sequence). The CDR3 sequence: CASKQGHADYEQYFGPGNQPQHF.

This clonotype was counted only a few times. The genes are TRBV7-2 and TRBJ2-7, with D perhaps assigned TRBD1 or TRBD2 (5 bases each). Per the germline V gene, CDR1 is SGHTA and CDR2 is FQGNSA. This CDR3 comprises 14 residues. V lost 1 base and J 2 bases, leaving 9 bases between the germline ends. CDR3 in amino acids: CASSLVGTTYEQYF. The CDR3 DNA reads as TGTGCCAGCAGCTTAGTAGGGACGACCTACGAGCAGTACTTC.

The V and J genes are TRBV20-1 and TRBJ2-1; D unclear. The CDR3 is 13 amino acids. Germline CDR1 DFQATT, CDR2 SNEGSKA (reference sequence). Trimming cost V 1 base and J 10 bases, with 14 bases left between them. CDR3 nucleotide sequence: TGCAGTGCTAGAGGGCCCTATTTGGGGGAGCAGTTCTTC. It codes for CSARGPYLGEQFF.

The chain carries TRBV21-1 and TRBJ2-1; the DNA was not used to check the table's D call, TRBD1. TRBV21-1 is termed a pseudogene. CDR3 size: 16 residues. The CDR3 nucleotides read TGTGCCAGCAGCAAAGATTCCTTGTGGGGGGTAATTGAGCAGTTCTTC. It yields the protein CASSKDSLWGVIEQFF.

Judged by abundance, this clonotype is medium-sized. The rearrangement joins TRBV4-1 to TRBJ1-2; D unresolved. Germline CDR1 MGHRA, CDR2 YSYEKL. This CDR3 has 15 amino acids. Trimming took off 0 bases at V and 8 bases at J, with 16 bases between the two ends. The CDR3 spells CASSQDLGRVGGYTF. The CDR3 coding sequence is TGCGCCAGCAGCCAAGATCTGGGGAGGGTTGGAGGCTACACCTTC.